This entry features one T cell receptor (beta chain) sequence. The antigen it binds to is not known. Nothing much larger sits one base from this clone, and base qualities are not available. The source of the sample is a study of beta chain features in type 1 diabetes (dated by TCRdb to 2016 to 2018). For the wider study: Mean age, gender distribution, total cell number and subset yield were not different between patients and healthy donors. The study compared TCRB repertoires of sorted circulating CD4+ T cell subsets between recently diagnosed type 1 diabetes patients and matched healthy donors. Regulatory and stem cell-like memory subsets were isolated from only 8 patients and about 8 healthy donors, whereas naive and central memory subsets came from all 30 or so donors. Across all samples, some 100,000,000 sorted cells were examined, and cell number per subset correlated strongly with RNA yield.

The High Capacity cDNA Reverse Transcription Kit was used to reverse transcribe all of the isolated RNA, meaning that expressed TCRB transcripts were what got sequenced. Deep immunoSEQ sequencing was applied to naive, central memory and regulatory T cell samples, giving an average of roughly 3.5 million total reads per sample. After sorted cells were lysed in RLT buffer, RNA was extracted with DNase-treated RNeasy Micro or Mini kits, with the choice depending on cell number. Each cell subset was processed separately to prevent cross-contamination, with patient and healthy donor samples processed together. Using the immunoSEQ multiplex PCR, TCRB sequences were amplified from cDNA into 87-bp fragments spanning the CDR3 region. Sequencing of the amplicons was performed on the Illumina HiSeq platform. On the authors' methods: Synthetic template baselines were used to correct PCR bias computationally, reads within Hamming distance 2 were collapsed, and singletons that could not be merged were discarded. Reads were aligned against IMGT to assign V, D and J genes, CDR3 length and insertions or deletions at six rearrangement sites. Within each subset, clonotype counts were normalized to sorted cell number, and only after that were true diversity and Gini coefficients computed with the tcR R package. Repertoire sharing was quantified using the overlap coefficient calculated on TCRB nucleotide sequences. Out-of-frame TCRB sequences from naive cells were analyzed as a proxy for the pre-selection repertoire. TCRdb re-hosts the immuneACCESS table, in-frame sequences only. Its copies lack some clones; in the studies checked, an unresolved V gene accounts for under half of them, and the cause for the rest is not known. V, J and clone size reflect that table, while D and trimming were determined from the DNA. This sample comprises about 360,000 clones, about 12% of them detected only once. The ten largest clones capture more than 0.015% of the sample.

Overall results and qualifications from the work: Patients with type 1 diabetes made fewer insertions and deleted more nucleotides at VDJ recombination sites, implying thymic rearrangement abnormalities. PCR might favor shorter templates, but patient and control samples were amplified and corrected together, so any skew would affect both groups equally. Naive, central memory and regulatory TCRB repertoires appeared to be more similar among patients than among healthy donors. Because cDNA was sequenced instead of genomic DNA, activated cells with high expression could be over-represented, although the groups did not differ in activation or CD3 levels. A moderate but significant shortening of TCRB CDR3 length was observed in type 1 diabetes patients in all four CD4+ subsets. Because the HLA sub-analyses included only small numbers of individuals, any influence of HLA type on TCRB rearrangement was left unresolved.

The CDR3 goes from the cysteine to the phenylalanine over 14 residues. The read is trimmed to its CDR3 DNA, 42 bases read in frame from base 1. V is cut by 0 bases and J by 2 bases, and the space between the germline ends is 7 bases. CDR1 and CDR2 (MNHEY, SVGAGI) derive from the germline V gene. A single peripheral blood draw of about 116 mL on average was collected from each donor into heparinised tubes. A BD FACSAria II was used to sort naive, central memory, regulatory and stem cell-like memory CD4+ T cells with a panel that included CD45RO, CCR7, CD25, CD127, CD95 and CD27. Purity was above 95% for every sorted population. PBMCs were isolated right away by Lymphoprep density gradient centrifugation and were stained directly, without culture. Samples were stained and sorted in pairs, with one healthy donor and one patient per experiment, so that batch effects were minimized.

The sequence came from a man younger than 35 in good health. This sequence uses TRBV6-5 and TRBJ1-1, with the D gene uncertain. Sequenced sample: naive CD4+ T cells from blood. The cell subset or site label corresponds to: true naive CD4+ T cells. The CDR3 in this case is CASSYSAANTEAFF. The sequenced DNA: TGTGCCAGCAGTTACTCGGCGGCTAACACTGAAGCTTTCTTT.